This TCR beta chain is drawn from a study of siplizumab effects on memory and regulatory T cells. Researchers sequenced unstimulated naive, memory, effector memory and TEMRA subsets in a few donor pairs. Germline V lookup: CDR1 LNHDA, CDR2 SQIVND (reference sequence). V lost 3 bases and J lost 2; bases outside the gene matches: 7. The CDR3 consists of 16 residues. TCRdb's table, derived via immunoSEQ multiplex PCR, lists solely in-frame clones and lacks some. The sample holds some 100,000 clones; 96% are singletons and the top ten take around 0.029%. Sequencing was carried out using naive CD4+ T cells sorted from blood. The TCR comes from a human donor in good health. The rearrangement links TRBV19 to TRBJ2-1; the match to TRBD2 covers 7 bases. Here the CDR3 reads CASSIKAGLAYNEQFF. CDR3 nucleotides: TGTGCCAGTAGTATCAAAGCGGGGCTAGCCTACAATGAGCAGTTCTTC. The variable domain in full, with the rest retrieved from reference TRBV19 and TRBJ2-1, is DGGITQSPKYLFRKEGQNVTLSCEQNLNHDAMYWYRQDPGQGLRLIYYSQIVNDFQKGDIAEGYSVSREKKESFPLTVTSAQKNPTAFYLCASSIKAGLAYNEQFFGPGTRLTVL.